The source of this T cell receptor (beta chain) is a study of blood T cells in healthy people across ages. A second PCR of about 7 to 11 cycles used a sample-barcoded 5' primer and a J-beta primer mix. Using its own MiXCR run on the 5' RACE reads, TCRdb lists one record per CDR3 protein. The table has about 1,600,000 distinct CDR3 sequences, 42% seen once. This clonotype was obtained from a woman under 30 in good health. Material for sequencing was blood.

CDR3 residues: CAWKILSGWTQYF. The CDR3 nucleotides read TGTGCCTGGAAAATCTTAAGCGGCTGGACGCAGTATTTT. The rearrangement uses TRBV30 and TRBJ2-3; possible D gene TRBD2, 5 bases. The CDR3 consists of 13 residues. Germline values: CDR1 GTSNPN, CDR2 SVGIG (reference sequence). The ends were cut back, 4 bases at V and 9 bases at J, with 17 bases in the middle.